The 22 T cell receptor beta chains listed next were all sequenced from one sample in a study of T cells after yellow fever vaccination. From the 5' RACE reads, TCRdb called clonotypes with MiXCR, one entry per CDR3 protein. The repertoire holds roughly 330,000 distinct CDR3 sequences, with around 3.9% as singletons. The sample here was PBMCs, taken 5 days after the yellow fever booster vaccination. All receptors derive from a man younger than 30 who received the YFV17D yellow fever vaccine.

The sample holds a few counts of this clonotype. The rearrangement links TRBV13 to TRBJ1-1; unclear D gene. The germline V gene encodes CDR1 PRHDT and CDR2 FYEKMQ (reference sequence). V shed 5 bases and J shed 5 bases, with 15 bases lying between them. The CDR3 consists of 14 residues. The CDR3 loop reads CASSGDGSWTEAFF. In nucleotides, the CDR3 is TGTGCCAGCAGCGGAGATGGGAGTTGGACTGAAGCTTTCTTT.

The gene calls are TRBV6-2 or TRBV6-3 and TRBJ1-4; D may be TRBD1 (5 bases). CDR3 size: 14 residues. Germline loops: CDR1 MNHEY, CDR2 SVGEGT. With 2 bases removed from V and 6 bases from J, the gap between germline ends came to 10 bases. The CDR3: CASSYPGTYEKLFF. The CDR3 region has the DNA TGTGCCAGCAGTTACCCCGGGACCTATGAAAAACTGTTTTTT.

This clonotype has a count of ten or more. This chain uses TRBV20-1 with TRBJ1-1; D ambiguous. V was shortened by 6 bases and J by 2 bases, with 10 bases between the two germline ends. This CDR3 spans 12 amino acids. The germline CDR1 and CDR2 sequences are DFQATT and SNEGSKA (reference sequence). CDR3 loop: CSAAGPNTEAFF. In DNA form, the CDR3 reads TGCAGTGCGGCCGGGCCTAACACTGAAGCTTTCTTT.

The chain is built from TRBV7-3 and TRBJ2-3; D is uncertain. The germline V gene encodes CDR1 SGHTA and CDR2 FQGTGA. This CDR3 has 14 residues. Trimming cost V 1 base and J 4 bases, with 9 bases left between them. CDR3 residues: CASSLKGRADTQYF. Here the CDR3 DNA reads TGTGCCAGCAGCTTAAAAGGACGGGCAGATACGCAGTATTTT. Full variable domain (missing parts from reference TRBV7-3 and TRBJ2-3): GAGVSQTPSNKVTEKGKYVELRCDPISGHTALYWYRQSLGQGPEFLIYFQGTGAADDSGLPNDRFFAVRPEGSVSTLKIQRTERGDSAVYLCASSLKGRADTQYFGPGTRLTVL.

This clonotype was picked up many times. The J gene is TRBJ2-3, the V gene TRBV12-3 or TRBV12-4; D assignment may be TRBD1 or TRBD2 (6 bases each). V lost 2 bases to trimming and J lost 1 base, with 13 bases between them. The CDR3 loop spans 16 amino acids. CDR3 coding DNA: TGTGCCAGCAGTTTATTGGGGGGCGCTGGCACAGATACGCAGTATTTT. Translation: CASSLLGGAGTDTQYF.

The genes are TRBV14 and TRBJ2-1; 10 nucleotides align to TRBD1. CDR1 and CDR2 (germline): SGHDN, FVKESK. Trimming cost V 3 bases and J 9 bases; bases outside gene matches: 11. The CDR3 is 16 residues long. The CDR3 nucleotides read TGTGCCAGCAGCCATCCCGGGACAGGGGAGAAGGGTGAGCAGTTCTTC. Residues: CASSHPGTGEKGEQFF.

The V call is TRBV9, the J call TRBJ2-3; 10 bases agree with TRBD2. The CDR3 spans 15 residues. Germline loops: CDR1 SGDLS, CDR2 YYNGEE. V lost 4 bases to trimming and J lost 4 bases; unmatched junction nucleotides: 6. The CDR3 spells CASSRPGLAPDTQYF. DNA of the CDR3: TGTGCCAGCAGCCGGCCGGGACTAGCGCCAGATACGCAGTATTTT.

This rearrangement joins TRBV20-1 to TRBJ1-3; D gene unclear. The ends were cut back, 2 bases at V and 0 bases at J, with 11 bases in the middle. This CDR3 is built from 15 residues. The germline V gene has CDR1 DFQATT and CDR2 SNEGSKA (reference sequence). The CDR3 sequence is CSARILEGSGNTIYF. The CDR3 region has the DNA TGCAGTGCTAGAATCTTGGAGGGCTCTGGAAACACCATATATTTT.

This clonotype was picked up many times. The chain recombines TRBV4-1 with TRBJ2-3, with TRBD2 matching 8 bases. The germline V gene encodes CDR1 MGHRA and CDR2 YSYEKL. The CDR3 contains 20 residues. After removal of 3 bases from V and 1 base from J, the junction contained 18 bases not matched to a gene. The chain's CDR3 is CASSHRGGLDLPHRTDTQYF. Here the CDR3 DNA reads TGCGCCAGCAGCCACCGAGGGGGACTAGATCTCCCCCATCGCACAGATACGCAGTATTTT.

This clonotype was counted ten times or more. This rearrangement joins TRBV7-8 to TRBJ2-5; 12 nucleotides line up with TRBD2. V was pared by 6 bases and J by 2 bases, with 7 bases of the junction left unmatched. The CDR3 runs 16 residues. Germline CDR1 and CDR2: SGHVS and FQNEAQ. The CDR3 loop is CASSHRTSGEQETQYF. Here the CDR3 DNA reads TGTGCCAGCAGTCATCGGACTAGCGGGGAACAAGAGACCCAGTACTTC.

This clonotype was seen ten or more times. The rearrangement links TRBV9 to TRBJ2-3; TRBD2 aligns across 9 bases. There are 15 residues in the CDR3. J gave up 4 bases and V 3 bases, and 6 bases lay outside the gene matches. Per germline, CDR1 SGDLS and CDR2 YYNGEE. CDR3 sequence: CASSAPGGGADTQYF. The DNA for the CDR3 is TGTGCCAGCAGCGCGCCCGGCGGGGGGGCAGATACGCAGTATTTT.

The V call is TRBV24-1, the J call TRBJ2-2; a weak D match, TRBD2 (6 bases). V was pared by 9 bases and J by 7 bases, with 11 bases between. Germline V gene lookup returns CDR1 KGHDR and CDR2 SFDVKD. There are 12 residues in the CDR3. For the CDR3, the DNA is TGTGCCACCCGGCGGGGCAGCGGGGAGCTGTTTTTT. Its protein is CATRRGSGELFF.

This clonotype appeared many times. This chain joins TRBV20-1 and TRBJ1-2; D is unresolved. This CDR3 is 13 amino acids long. The germline V and J ends were trimmed by 2 bases and 7 bases, with 14 bases remaining between them. Germline CDR1 DFQATT, CDR2 SNEGSKA (reference sequence). CDR3 nucleotides: TGCAGTGCTAGACAGGTGGGCTCCTCTGGCTACACCTTC. Residues: CSARQVGSSGYTF.

The CDR3 loop is CASSLGQGALWEQFF. As DNA, the CDR3 is TGTGCCAGCAGCCTCGGACAGGGGGCGTTATGGGAGCAGTTCTTC. V usage is TRBV7-9 and J usage is TRBJ2-1; 11 nucleotides align to TRBD1. This CDR3 comprises 15 residues. CDR1 is SEHNR, CDR2 FQNEAQ, per germline (reference sequence). Trimming removed 5 bases from V and 10 bases from J; junction bases left unmatched: 10.

This clonotype turned up a few times. The rearrangement uses TRBV20-1 and TRBJ2-7; 10 positions match TRBD1. V lost 3 bases and J lost 3; bases outside the gene matches: 2. The V gene's germline CDR1 is DFQATT and CDR2 SNEGSKA (reference sequence). The CDR3 runs 13 residues. The CDR3 region is CSARTGGFYEQYF. In nucleotides, the CDR3 is TGCAGTGCTAGGACAGGGGGCTTCTACGAGCAGTACTTC.

The chain joins TRBV7-8 to TRBJ2-1; the D gene is possibly TRBD1 (6 bases). Per the germline V gene, CDR1 is SGHVS and CDR2 is FQNEAQ. The ends were cut back, 4 bases at V and 8 bases at J, with 12 bases in the middle. This CDR3 has 13 amino acids. The CDR3 is CASSSNRVDEQFF. The CDR3 DNA is TGTGCCAGCAGCTCAAACAGGGTGGATGAGCAGTTCTTC.

The V and J genes are TRBV29-1 and TRBJ2-1, with D tentatively TRBD1 or TRBD2 (5 bases each). CDR3 size: 12 residues. V was cut by 6 bases and J by 8 bases, with 14 bases left in between. The germline CDR1 and CDR2 sequences are SQVTM and ANQGSEA. The CDR3 loop is CSVRGTADEQFF. As DNA, the CDR3 is TGCAGCGTCCGAGGGACCGCCGATGAGCAGTTCTTC.

V usage is TRBV29-1 and J usage is TRBJ2-5; D possibly corresponds to TRBD1 (5 bases). CDR1 is SQVTM, CDR2 ANQGSEA, per germline. The CDR3 contains 13 residues. This CDR3 is CSAVKGIRETQYF. CDR3 coding DNA: TGCAGTGCGGTAAAGGGGATCCGGGAGACCCAGTACTTC. The entire variable domain, with the rest obtained from reference TRBV29-1 and TRBJ2-5, is as follows: SAVISQKPSRDICQRGTSLTIQCQVDSQVTMMFWYRQQPGQSLTLIATANQGSEATYESGFVIDKFPISRPNLTFSTLTVSNMSPEDSSIYLCSAVKGIRETQYFGPGTRLLVL.

This clonotype has just a few counts. The rearrangement links TRBV6-2 or TRBV6-3 to TRBJ1-1; D gene ambiguous. Germline CDR1 and CDR2: MNHEY and SVGEGT. CDR3 length: 13 amino acids. V was trimmed by 1 base and J by 0 bases, leaving 3 bases between them. The CDR3 reads CASSYFMNTEAFF. The DNA for the CDR3 is TGTGCCAGCAGTTACTTCATGAACACTGAAGCTTTCTTT.

This clonotype was counted only a few times. The chain joins TRBV29-1 to TRBJ1-6; 9 positions match TRBD1. Germline V lookup: CDR1 SQVTM, CDR2 ANQGSEA. The CDR3 loop spans 13 amino acids. The trim removed 4 bases at V and 10 bases at J, leaving 5 bases unmatched. The CDR3 nucleotides are TGCAGCGTTGCCGGGACAGGGAACTCACCCCTCCACTTT. The encoded protein is CSVAGTGNSPLHF.

This clonotype was observed many times. The genes are TRBV7-2 and TRBJ2-3; 9 bases line up with TRBD2. Germline CDR1 SGHTA, CDR2 FQGNSA. V shed 2 bases, J shed 4 bases, and the junction held 4 bases outside the gene matches. The CDR3 is made up of 15 amino acids. The CDR3 protein is CASSLLAGFADTQYF. CDR3 coding DNA: TGTGCCAGCAGCTTACTAGCGGGGTTTGCAGATACGCAGTATTTT. The full variable domain, completed using reference TRBV7-2 and TRBJ2-3, is GAGVSQSPSNKVTEKGKDVELRCDPISGHTALYWYRQSLGQGLEFLIYFQGNSAPDKSGLPSDRFSAERTGGSVSTLTIQRTQQEDSAVYLCASSLLAGFADTQYFGPGTRLTVL.

This clonotype was recorded a few times. The genes are TRBV7-8 and TRBJ2-6; D tentatively reads TRBD1 or TRBD2 (5 bases each). The CDR3 has 17 residues. Trimming took 5 bases from V and 0 from J, leaving 14 bases between them. The germline V gene encodes CDR1 SGHVS and CDR2 FQNEAQ. CDR3 bases: TGTGCCAGCAGCGTGGGACGCTGGAGCTCTGGGGCCAACGTCCTGACTTTC. Protein: CASSVGRWSSGANVLTF.